Presented here are 13 T cell receptor beta chains from one specimen sequenced in a study of cytomegalovirus exposure and HLA in healthy donors. The assay was immunoSEQ multiplex PCR, and TCRdb's table has in-frame clones only and misses some. Altogether over 150,000 clones are present, around 84% being singletons, with the ten largest covering more than 15%. The sample consisted of PBMCs. The receptors were gathered from a man between 18 and 35 years old in good health and CMV-seropositive.

The V and J genes are TRBV5-1 and TRBJ1-2; D unresolved. CDR1 and CDR2 (germline): SGHRS, YFSETQ. Trimming removed 0 bases at V and 4 bases at J, with 7 bases between. The length of the CDR3 is 13 residues. CDR3 sequence reads: CASSLDSSYGYTF. The CDR3 bases are TGCGCCAGCAGCTTGGACAGTAGCTATGGCTACACCTTC.

The V and J genes are TRBV5-1 and TRBJ2-2; D gene uncertain. V was clipped by 2 bases and J by 3 bases, with 8 bases between them. Germline lookup yields CDR1 SGHRS and CDR2 YFSETQ. The CDR3 is 14 amino acids. Here the CDR3 reads CASSLASYTGELFF. In DNA form, the CDR3 reads TGCGCCAGCAGCTTAGCTAGTTACACCGGGGAGCTGTTTTTT.

In this sample, this clone turned up once. The V gene is TRBV4-1, the J gene TRBJ2-5, with D perhaps TRBD1 (6 bases). Germline-derived CDR1 and CDR2 are MGHRA and YSYEKL. There are 17 residues in the CDR3. Trimming stripped 0 bases from V and 3 bases from J, with 17 bases between. The CDR3 nucleotides read TGCGCCAGCAGCCAAGATGGGGACACGGATAGGGAAGAGACCCAGTACTTC. Protein sequence: CASSQDGDTDREETQYF.

The V call is TRBV27, the J call TRBJ2-7, with TRBD2 identical over 9 bases. V was clipped by 0 bases and J by 0 bases; unmatched bases: 3. Germline V gene lookup returns CDR1 MNHEY and CDR2 SMNVEV (reference sequence). The CDR3 is 16 residues long. As DNA, the CDR3 is TGTGCCAGCAGTTTATCGGCTAGCGGGATCTCCTACGAGCAGTACTTC. Its translation is CASSLSASGISYEQYF.

The chain is built from TRBV4-2 and TRBJ1-1, with D perhaps matching TRBD1 (6 bases). CDR1 and CDR2 (germline): LGHNA, YNFKEQ. The CDR3 loop spans 16 amino acids. V was shortened by 1 base and J by 5 bases, with 17 bases between the two germline ends. This chain's CDR3 is CASSQATGWSRTEAFF. As DNA, the CDR3 is TGTGCCAGCAGCCAAGCCACAGGGTGGTCTCGGACTGAAGCTTTCTTT.

The chain joins TRBV5-4 to TRBJ2-7, with D possibly matching TRBD2 (6 bases). Germline assignment: CDR1 SGHNT and CDR2 YYREEE (reference sequence). CDR3 length equals 16 residues. Trimming removed 5 bases at V and 5 bases at J, with 23 bases between. DNA of the CDR3: TGTGCCAGCAGTTTCTTAAGGGCTAGCGATAAGGACGAGCAGTACTTC. It yields the protein CASSFLRASDKDEQYF. The full variable domain, completed using reference TRBV5-4 and TRBJ2-7, is ETGVTQSPTHLIKTRGQQVTLRCSSQSGHNTVSWYQQALGQGPQFIFQYYREEENGRGNFPPRFSGLQFPNYSSELNVNALELDDSALYLCASSFLRASDKDEQYFGPGTRLTVT.

J is TRBJ1-6 and V is TRBV19; 7 positions agree with TRBD1. J lost 7 bases, V lost 6 bases, and 6 bases had no gene match. The CDR3 sequence is 14 residues long. Germline CDR1 reads LNHDA; CDR2 reads SQIVND (reference sequence). In DNA, the CDR3 is TGTGCCAGTAGCCCGACAGGGCTGAATTCACCCCTCCACTTT. Protein sequence: CASSPTGLNSPLHF.

This sequence joins TRBV10-3 and TRBJ2-1; D perhaps matches TRBD2 (5 bases). The germline CDR1 and CDR2 sequences are ENHRY and SYGVKD. Between the trimmed V and J ends, which lost 1 base and 2 bases, there was a span of 9 bases. The CDR3 covers 15 residues. The CDR3 DNA reads TGTGCCATCAGTGAGTATGAGGGCCCCTACAATGAGCAGTTCTTC. It codes for CAISEYEGPYNEQFF.

The rearrangement joins TRBV6-1 to TRBJ2-7; possibly TRBD1 for D (6 bases). CDR3 size: 15 residues. The V and J ends lost 2 bases and 1 base respectively, with 12 bases between them. Germline-derived CDR1 and CDR2 are MNHNS and SASEGT. The CDR3 DNA reads TGTGCCAGCAGTGAAAATAAAGGACAGTCCTACGAGCAGTACTTC. This sequence encodes CASSENKGQSYEQYF.

This sequence joins TRBV7-9 and TRBJ1-4; D uncertain. CDR3 length equals 15 residues. V was cut by 1 base and J by 0 bases, with 6 bases left in between. Germline lookup yields CDR1 SEHNR and CDR2 FQNEAQ (reference sequence). CDR3 in amino acids: CASSLDPATNEKLFF. DNA for the CDR3: TGTGCCAGCAGCTTAGATCCGGCAACTAATGAAAAACTGTTTTTT.

This chain connects TRBV28 to TRBJ1-1, with D tentatively TRBD1 (5 bases). The CDR3 has 19 amino acids. V lost 4 bases and J 3 bases, leaving 27 bases between the germline ends. Germline V gene sequence: CDR1 MDHEN, CDR2 SYDVKM. The CDR3 DNA reads as TGTGCCAGCAGTTCCATAGTTTCCCGGGACTCCTGGCAGGACACTGAAGCTTTCTTT. It translates to CASSSIVSRDSWQDTEAFF.

This clone was counted a single time. The chain joins TRBV7-9 to TRBJ2-7; 7 bases fit TRBD2. Germline V gives CDR1 SEHNR, CDR2 FQNEAQ (reference sequence). The V segment lost 4 bases and the J segment 2 bases; nucleotides outside the gene matches: 11. This CDR3 has 16 amino acids. CDR3 amino acids: CASSSPGSGGTYEQYF. Written as DNA, the CDR3 is TGTGCCAGCAGCTCCCCTGGGTCGGGAGGTACCTACGAGCAGTACTTC.

V and J are TRBV30 and TRBJ1-5, with 9 bases identical to TRBD1. Trimming took 4 bases from V and 2 from J; bases not matched to a gene: 6. The CDR3 spans 15 residues. Looked up from germline, CDR1 is GTSNPN and CDR2 is SVGIG (reference sequence). The CDR3 spells CAWNGQGFGNQPQHF. The CDR3 coding sequence is TGTGCCTGGAATGGACAGGGGTTCGGCAATCAGCCCCAGCATTTT.